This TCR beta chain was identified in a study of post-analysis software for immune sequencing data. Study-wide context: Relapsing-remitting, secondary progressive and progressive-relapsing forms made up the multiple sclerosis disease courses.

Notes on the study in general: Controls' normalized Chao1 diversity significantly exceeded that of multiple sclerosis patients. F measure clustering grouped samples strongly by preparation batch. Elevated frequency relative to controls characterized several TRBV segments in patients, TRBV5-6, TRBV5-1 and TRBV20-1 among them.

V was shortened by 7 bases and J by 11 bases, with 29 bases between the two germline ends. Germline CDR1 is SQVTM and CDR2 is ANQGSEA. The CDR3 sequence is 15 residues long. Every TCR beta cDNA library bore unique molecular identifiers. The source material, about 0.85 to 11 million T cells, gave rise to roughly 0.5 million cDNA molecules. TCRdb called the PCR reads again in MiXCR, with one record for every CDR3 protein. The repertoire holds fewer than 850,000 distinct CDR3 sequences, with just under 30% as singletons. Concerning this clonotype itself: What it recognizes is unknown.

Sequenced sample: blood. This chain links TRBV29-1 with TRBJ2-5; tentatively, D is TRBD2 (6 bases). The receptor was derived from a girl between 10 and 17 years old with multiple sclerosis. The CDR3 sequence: CSAQTSGTTYNEQYF. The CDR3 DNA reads TGCAGCGCCCAGACTAGTGGGACCACTTACAATGAGCAGTACTTC.